This section outlines one T cell receptor beta chain sequence together with its context. This clone was detected only once. What this receptor recognizes is not known. No much larger clone is present one base from it, and per-base qualities are unavailable. This specimen comes from a study of blood T cell repertoires in COVID-19 (dated by TCRdb to about 2020). About the study as a whole: Collaborator samples came from the United States, Italy and Spain and covered acute and convalescent phases of COVID-19. The repertoires were released in a freely available public database meant as a resource for research on the immune response to SARS-CoV-2. Samples came from the ongoing ImmuneRACE study (first 160 participants) plus 1,254 subjects from 6 global collaborators. HLA class I and class II types, where available, came from metadata supplied by the sample provider rather than from assay-based typing. The sample metadata nearly always contained a de-identified subject ID, COVID-19 status, age in years and sex. Subjects who had been exposed to COVID-19, were actively infected with it, or had recovered from it provided the deeply sampled blood TCRbeta repertoires that made up the dataset. The prospective study material was composed of cDNA or gDNA derived from T cells, B-cell-depleted T cells, or PBMCs. The paper's findings and limits, for the study overall: The amount of clinical and demographic metadata varied by source and participant and was provided uncurated.

TCRbeta CDR3 regions were amplified from genomic DNA by means of the immunoSEQ Assay, a bias-controlled multiplex PCR. Processing in the source paper ran as follows. The number of nucleated cells in each sample was estimated from the amplification of reference gene primers within the assay. To quantify the absolute abundance of each unique TCRbeta CDR3 rearrangement, sequence reads were collapsed and filtered. Productive Simpson clonality was computed per sample as the square root of Simpson's diversity index over productive rearrangements. Sourced from immuneACCESS, this table was stored by TCRdb with only in-frame sequences that have V and J called. A share of the clones is absent; for the studies checked, an unresolved V gene accounts for under half, and the remainder has no known explanation. V, J and clone size were drawn from that table, and D and trimming were deduced from the DNA. This sample has a few hundred thousand clones in its table, and over 75% of those were observed once. Jointly, the top ten make up about 13% of the sample.

Trimming costs V 1 base and J 8 bases, and their ends lie 17 bases apart. Reading from cysteine to phenylalanine, the CDR3 counts 16 amino acids. Only CDR3 DNA remains: 48 bases, in frame from the first base. From a lookup of the germline V gene (reference sequence), CDR1 and CDR2 are LGHDT and YNNKEL. Whole blood was collected in K2EDTA tubes by collaborating institutions according to the institutions' own protocols. For TCRbeta analysis, collaborators shipped samples as frozen whole blood, isolated PBMCs, or DNA extracted from either of those sample types. Specimen: peripheral blood. This receptor was identified in a human donor in a cohort sampled during active COVID-19. The V and J genes are TRBV3-1 (or the pseudogene TRBV3-2) and TRBJ1-4; the D gene is perhaps TRBD1, from 5 matching bases. The nucleotides read TGTGCCAGCAGCCAAGGAACTGGGACTCTAGGGGAAAAACTGTTTTTT. Its translation is CASSQGTGTLGEKLFF.